The 11 T cell receptor beta chains presented below share a single source sample, sequenced in a study of PD-L1 blockade in urothelial cancer. As to time point: pretreatment peripheral blood. Assay: immunoSEQ multiplex PCR; the TCRdb copy retains only in-frame clones and omits some. The sample shows over 100,000 clones, 65% to 85% of them seen only once. The specimen was PBMCs, collected around atezolizumab (anti-PD-L1) treatment. These TCRs come from a man aged 45-65 years with urothelial cancer.

The chain uses TRBV18 and TRBJ2-7; the match to TRBD1 covers 8 bases. This CDR3 comprises 15 residues. Germline V gives CDR1 KGHSH, CDR2 LQKENI. V lost 3 bases to trimming and J lost 5 bases; unmatched junction nucleotides: 9. CDR3 in DNA: TGTGCCAGCTCACCCCTATCGGCAGGGGGCCACGAGCAGTACTTC. This encodes CASSPLSAGGHEQYF. The entire variable domain, with the rest obtained from reference TRBV18 and TRBJ2-7, is as follows: NAGVMQNPRHLVRRRGQEARLRCSPMKGHSHVYWYRQLPEEGLKFMVYLQKENIIDESGMPKERFSAEFPKEGPSILRIQQVVRGDSAAYFCASSPLSAGGHEQYFGPGTRLTVT.

The V call is TRBV10-2, the J call TRBJ1-5; 8 bases fit TRBD1. Germline lookup yields CDR1 WSHSY and CDR2 SAAADI. With 9 bases clipped from V and 2 bases from J, the junction kept 3 bases outside the gene matches. The CDR3 runs to 13 residues. CDR3 loop: CASGQGGNQPQHF. CDR3 coding DNA: TGCGCCAGTGGACAGGGAGGCAATCAGCCCCAGCATTTT.

The CDR3 bases are TGCGCCAGCGGGCGGGGAGGGTTATACTACAATGAGCAGTTCTTC. It yields the protein CASGRGGLYYNEQFF. V is TRBV4-1 and J is TRBJ2-1; 7 bases align to TRBD2. Germline trimming cut 8 bases from V and 3 bases from J; bases unmatched to any gene: 10. The germline gives CDR1 MGHRA, CDR2 YSYEKL. CDR3 length: 15 residues.

The genes are TRBV7-9 and TRBJ1-2, with 7 positions matching TRBD1. This CDR3 is built from 14 residues. Trimming removed 1 base from V and 2 bases from J; junction bases left unmatched: 1. The germline V gene encodes CDR1 SEHNR and CDR2 FQNEAQ (reference sequence). CDR3 bases: TGTGCCAGCAGCTTAGGGGGACAGAACTATGGCTACACCTTC. It translates to CASSLGGQNYGYTF. Full variable domain (rest looked up from reference TRBV7-9 and TRBJ1-2): DTGVSQNPRHKITKRGQNVTFRCDPISEHNRLYWYRQTLGQGPEFLTYFQNEAQLEKSRLLSDRFSAERPKGSFSTLEIQRTEQGDSAMYLCASSLGGQNYGYTFGSGTRLTVV.

The chain uses TRBV5-6 and TRBJ2-3; D may be TRBD1 (6 bases). V was clipped by 5 bases and J by 4 bases, with 23 bases between them. Germline assignment: CDR1 SGHDT and CDR2 YYEEEE. The CDR3 runs 17 residues. CDR3 nucleotide sequence: TGTGCCAGCAGAGGACAGAAGGGTTTGGTCTACGCAGATACGCAGTATTTT. It is translated as CASRGQKGLVYADTQYF.

This sequence joins TRBV27 and TRBJ1-4, with a tentative D call TRBD1 (6 bases). CDR3 length: 14 residues. Trimming shortened V by 5 bases and J by 1 base, and 8 bases separated the two germline ends. The germline gives CDR1 MNHEY, CDR2 SMNVEV (reference sequence). In DNA form, the CDR3 reads TGTGCCAGCAGTACAGGGCTAACTAATGAAAAACTGTTTTTT. This encodes CASSTGLTNEKLFF.

This clone was found once. The chain carries TRBV10-3 and TRBJ2-7; TRBD2 agrees at 15 bases. The CDR3 runs to 18 residues. Germline-derived CDR1 and CDR2 are ENHRY and SYGVKD. V shed 7 bases, J shed 0 bases, and the junction held 10 bases outside the gene matches. The CDR3 region is CAINRGLAGGPSSYEQYF. In nucleotides, the CDR3 is TGTGCCATCAACCGGGGACTAGCGGGAGGTCCCAGCTCCTACGAGCAGTACTTC.

This clone was recorded a few times. The rearrangement uses TRBV10-3 and TRBJ2-1, with 8 bases that match TRBD1. The germline gives CDR1 ENHRY, CDR2 SYGVKD. The trim removed 8 bases at V and 8 bases at J, leaving 5 bases unmatched. The CDR3 loop spans 12 amino acids. CDR3 in amino acids: CAIRTGTDEQFF. CDR3 nucleotide sequence: TGTGCCATCCGGACAGGGACGGATGAGCAGTTCTTC.

The chain carries TRBV7-9 and TRBJ1-1, with a tentative D call TRBD1 (6 bases). CDR1 and CDR2 (germline): SEHNR, FQNEAQ (reference sequence). The V end was cut by 1 base, the J end by 5 bases, with 14 bases between. The length of the CDR3 is 15 residues. The CDR3 here is CASSLGGGRLTEAFF. DNA of the CDR3: TGTGCCAGCAGCTTAGGCGGGGGGCGCCTGACTGAAGCTTTCTTT. The full variable domain, with the rest looked up from reference TRBV7-9 and TRBJ1-1, is DTGVSQNPRHKITKRGQNVTFRCDPISEHNRLYWYRQTLGQGPEFLTYFQNEAQLEKSRLLSDRFSAERPKGSFSTLEIQRTEQGDSAMYLCASSLGGGRLTEAFFGQGTRLTVV.

V is TRBV7-2 and J is TRBJ2-7; TRBD2 aligns across 7 bases. This CDR3 comprises 14 residues. The V gene end was trimmed by 9 bases and the J gene end by 6 bases; junction bases not matched to a gene: 14. Germline V CDR1 and CDR2: SGHTA, FQGNSA. The CDR3 protein is CASRTGLGLGEQYF. The CDR3 bases are TGTGCCAGTAGGACCGGACTAGGACTCGGCGAGCAGTACTTC.

In its sample, this clone was seen once. V gene TRBV10-3 combines with J gene TRBJ1-2; D is undetermined. The CDR3 spans 13 residues. The V gene lost 0 bases and the J gene lost 11 bases, with 13 bases spanning the gap. Germline V gives CDR1 ENHRY, CDR2 SYGVKD. The chain's CDR3 is CAISESTQAGYTF. The CDR3, as DNA: TGTGCCATCAGTGAGTCCACGCAAGCTGGTTACACCTTC.